The rows below give T cell receptor beta chains drawn from one sample of a study of T cell repertoires in cytomegalovirus infection. No antigens are known for them. A single record per CDR3 protein comes from TCRdb applying MiXCR to the reads. The sample lists roughly 800,000 distinct CDR3 sequences, 25% to 35% occurring once. The specimen was cultured CD8+ T cells from PBMCs, collected from culture after CMV antigen stimulation. The receptor set was obtained from a human donor in good health (CMV status not recorded). Some clones in this sample may be carry-over from other donors' samples. Both conserved end residues are part of each CDR3. The order of the fields is V gene, D gene, clone size, J gene, CDR3 protein, CDR3 DNA. The D gene is left open where the match is weak. Clone size is stated in some rows and not others, as once, few, many or a class when expanded.

TRBV6-5	NA	NA	TRBJ2-7	CASSYSQDPYEQYF	TGTGCCAGCAGTTACTCGCAGGACCCCTACGAGCAGTACTTC
TRBV12-3/TRBV12-4	NA	many	TRBJ1-5	CASSLRIQPQHF	TGTGCCAGCAGTTTGAGGATTCAGCCCCAGCATTTT
TRBV7-9	NA	few	TRBJ2-3	CASSPPRGSGSYTDTQYF	TGTGCCAGCAGCCCTCCCAGGGGATCCGGGAGTTACACAGATACGCAGTATTTT
TRBV19	NA	few	TRBJ1-5	CASNPSGSVPQHF	TGTGCCAGTAACCCTAGCGGGAGCGTTCCCCAGCATTTT
TRBV27	NA	NA	TRBJ2-3	CASSQGWTDTQYF	TGTGCCAGCAGTCAGGGGTGGACAGATACGCAGTATTTT
TRBV6-1	NA	NA	TRBJ1-1	CASSERQGKNTEAFF	TGTGCCAGCAGTGAAAGGCAGGGGAAGAACACTGAAGCTTTCTTT
TRBV2	NA	NA	TRBJ1-1	CASRRRNTEAFF	TGTGCCAGCAGGCGACGGAACACTGAAGCTTTCTTT
TRBV28	TRBD1	few	TRBJ2-1	CASSSLDRGPYEQFF	TGTGCCAGCAGTTCCCTGGACAGGGGGCCGTATGAGCAGTTCTTC
TRBV7-8	NA	NA	TRBJ2-3	CASSLVGGGDTQYF	TGTGCCAGCAGCTTAGTAGGGGGAGGAGATACGCAGTATTTT
TRBV7-8	TRBD1	few	TRBJ2-4	CASSPNRGLAKNIQYF	TGTGCCAGCAGCCCAAACAGGGGGCTGGCCAAAAACATTCAGTACTTC
TRBV2	NA	NA	TRBJ2-3	CASSKVASRVDTQYF	TGTGCCAGCAGTAAAGTGGCCAGCAGGGTGGATACGCAGTATTTT
TRBV4-2	NA	few	TRBJ2-4	CASSQDAAGLLAKNIQYF	TGTGCCAGCAGCCAAGATGCGGCGGGTTTGTTGGCCAAAAACATTCAGTACTTC